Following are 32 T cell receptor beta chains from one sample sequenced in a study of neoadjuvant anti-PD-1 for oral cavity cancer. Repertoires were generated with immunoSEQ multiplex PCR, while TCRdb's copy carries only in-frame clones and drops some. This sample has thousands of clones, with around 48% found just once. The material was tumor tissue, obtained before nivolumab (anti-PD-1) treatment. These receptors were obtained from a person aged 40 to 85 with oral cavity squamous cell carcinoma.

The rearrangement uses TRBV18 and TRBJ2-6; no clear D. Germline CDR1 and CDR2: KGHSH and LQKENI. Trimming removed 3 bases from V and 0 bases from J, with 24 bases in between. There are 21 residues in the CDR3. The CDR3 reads CASSPMAVQLKPPSGANVLTF. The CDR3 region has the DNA TGTGCCAGCTCACCTATGGCAGTACAACTTAAACCGCCCTCTGGGGCCAACGTCCTGACTTTC.

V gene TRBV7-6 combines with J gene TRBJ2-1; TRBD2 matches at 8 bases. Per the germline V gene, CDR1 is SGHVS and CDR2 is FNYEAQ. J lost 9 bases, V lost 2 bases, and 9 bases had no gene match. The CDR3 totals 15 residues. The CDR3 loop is CASSLWSGGLGEQFF. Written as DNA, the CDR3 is TGTGCCAGCAGCTTATGGAGCGGGGGACTCGGTGAGCAGTTCTTC. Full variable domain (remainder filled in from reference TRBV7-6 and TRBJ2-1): GAGVSQSPRYKVTKRGQDVALRCDPISGHVSLYWYRQALGQGPEFLTYFNYEAQQDKSGLPNDRFSAERPEGSISTLTIQRTEQRDSAMYRCASSLWSGGLGEQFFGPGTRLTVL.

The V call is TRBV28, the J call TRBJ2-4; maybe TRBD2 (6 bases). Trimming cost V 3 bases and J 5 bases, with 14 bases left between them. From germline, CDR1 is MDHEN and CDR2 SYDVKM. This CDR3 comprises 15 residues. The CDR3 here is CASSLVGRGQNIQYF. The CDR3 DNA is TGTGCCAGCAGTTTGGTTGGGCGGGGTCAAAACATTCAGTACTTC.

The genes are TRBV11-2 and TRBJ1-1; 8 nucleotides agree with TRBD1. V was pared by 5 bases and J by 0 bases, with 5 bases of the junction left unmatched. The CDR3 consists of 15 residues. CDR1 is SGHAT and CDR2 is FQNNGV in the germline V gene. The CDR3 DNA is TGTGCCAGCAGCACGAGGACAGGGATGAACACTGAAGCTTTCTTT. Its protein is CASSTRTGMNTEAFF.

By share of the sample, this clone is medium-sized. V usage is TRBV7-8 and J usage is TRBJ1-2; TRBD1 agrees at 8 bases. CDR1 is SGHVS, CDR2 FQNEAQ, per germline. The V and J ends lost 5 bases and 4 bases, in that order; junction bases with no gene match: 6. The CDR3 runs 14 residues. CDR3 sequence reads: CASSPPTGGYGYTF. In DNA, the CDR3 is TGTGCCAGCAGCCCTCCTACAGGGGGCTATGGCTACACCTTC.

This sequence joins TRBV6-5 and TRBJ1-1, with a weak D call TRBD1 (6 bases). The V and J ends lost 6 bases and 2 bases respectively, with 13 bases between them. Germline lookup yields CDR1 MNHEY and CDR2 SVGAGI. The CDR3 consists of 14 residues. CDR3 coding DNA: TGTGCCAGCAGGAGGGGGTACCTCAACACTGAAGCTTTCTTT. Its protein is CASRRGYLNTEAFF.

The CDR3 coding sequence is TGTGCCAGCAGCTTAGCCGCGACAGGGGGAGCCGAGCAGTACTTC. Protein: CASSLAATGGAEQYF. The rearrangement uses TRBV7-6 and TRBJ2-7; the match to TRBD1 covers 9 bases. Germline V gene data show CDR1 as SGHVS and CDR2 as FNYEAQ. After removal of 0 bases from V and 6 bases from J, the junction contained 6 bases not matched to a gene. The CDR3 sequence is 15 residues long.

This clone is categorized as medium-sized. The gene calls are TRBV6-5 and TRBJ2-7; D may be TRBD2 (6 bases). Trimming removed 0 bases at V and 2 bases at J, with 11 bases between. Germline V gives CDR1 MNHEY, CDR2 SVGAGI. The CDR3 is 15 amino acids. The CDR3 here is CASSYSIWGAYEQYF. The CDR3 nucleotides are TGTGCCAGCAGTTACTCGATTTGGGGGGCCTACGAGCAGTACTTC.

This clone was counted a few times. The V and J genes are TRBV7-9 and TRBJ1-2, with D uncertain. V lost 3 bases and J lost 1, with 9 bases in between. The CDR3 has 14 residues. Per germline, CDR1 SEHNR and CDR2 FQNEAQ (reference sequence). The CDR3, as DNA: TGTGCCAGCAGCTTTTATCAGGATAACTATGGCTACACCTTC. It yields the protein CASSFYQDNYGYTF.

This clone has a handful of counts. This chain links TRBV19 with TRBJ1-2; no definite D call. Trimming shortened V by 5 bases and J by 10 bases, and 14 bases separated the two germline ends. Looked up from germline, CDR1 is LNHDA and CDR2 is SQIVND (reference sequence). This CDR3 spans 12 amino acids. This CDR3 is CASSLGPSSYTF. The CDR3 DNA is TGTGCCAGTAGTCTAGGCCCTTCTTCCTACACCTTC. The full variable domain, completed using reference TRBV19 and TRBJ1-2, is DGGITQSPKYLFRKEGQNVTLSCEQNLNHDAMYWYRQDPGQGLRLIYYSQIVNDFQKGDIAEGYSVSREKKESFPLTVTSAQKNPTAFYLCASSLGPSSYTFGSGTRLTVV.

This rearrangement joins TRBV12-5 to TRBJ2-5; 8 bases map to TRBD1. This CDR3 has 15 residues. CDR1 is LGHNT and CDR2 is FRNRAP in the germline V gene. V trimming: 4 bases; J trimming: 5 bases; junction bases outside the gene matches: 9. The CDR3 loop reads CASGSGQGALETQYF. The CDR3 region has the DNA TGTGCTAGTGGTTCTGGGCAGGGGGCGCTCGAGACCCAGTACTTC. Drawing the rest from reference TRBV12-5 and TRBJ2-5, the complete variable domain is DARVTQTPRHKVTEMGQEVTMRCQPILGHNTVFWYRQTMMQGLELLAYFRNRAPLDDSGMPKDRFSAEMPDATLATLKIQPSEPRDSAVYFCASGSGQGALETQYFGPGTRLLVL.

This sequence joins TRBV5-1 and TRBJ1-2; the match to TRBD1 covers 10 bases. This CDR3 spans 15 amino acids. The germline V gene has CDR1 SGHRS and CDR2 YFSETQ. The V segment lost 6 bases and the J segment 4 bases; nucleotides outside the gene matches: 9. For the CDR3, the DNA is TGCGCCAGCACTTCGGGACAGGGGCTGGTCTATGGCTACACCTTC. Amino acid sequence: CASTSGQGLVYGYTF.

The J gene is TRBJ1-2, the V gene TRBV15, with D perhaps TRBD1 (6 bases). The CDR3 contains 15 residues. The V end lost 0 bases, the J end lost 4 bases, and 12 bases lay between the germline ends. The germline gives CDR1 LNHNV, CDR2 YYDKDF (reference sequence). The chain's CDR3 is CATSRDPSGVYGYTF. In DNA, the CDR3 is TGTGCCACCAGCAGAGATCCCTCAGGGGTCTATGGCTACACCTTC.

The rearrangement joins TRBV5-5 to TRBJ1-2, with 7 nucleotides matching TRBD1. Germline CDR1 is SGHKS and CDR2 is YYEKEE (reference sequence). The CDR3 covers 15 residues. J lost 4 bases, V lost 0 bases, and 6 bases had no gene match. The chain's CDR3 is CASSLVGQALYGYTF. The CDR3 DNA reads TGTGCCAGCAGCTTGGTCGGACAGGCTCTCTATGGCTACACCTTC. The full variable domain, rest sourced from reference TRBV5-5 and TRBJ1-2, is DAGVTQSPTHLIKTRGQQVTLRCSPISGHKSVSWYQQVLGQGPQFIFQYYEKEERGRGNFPDRFSARQFPNYSSELNVNALLLGDSALYLCASSLVGQALYGYTFGSGTRLTVV.

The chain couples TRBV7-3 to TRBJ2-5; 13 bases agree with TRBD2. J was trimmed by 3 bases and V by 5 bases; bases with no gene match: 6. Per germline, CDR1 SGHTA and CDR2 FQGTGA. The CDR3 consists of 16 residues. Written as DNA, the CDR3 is TGTGCCAGCAGCCCTACTAGCGGGGGGGCAAAAGAGACCCAGTACTTC. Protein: CASSPTSGGAKETQYF.

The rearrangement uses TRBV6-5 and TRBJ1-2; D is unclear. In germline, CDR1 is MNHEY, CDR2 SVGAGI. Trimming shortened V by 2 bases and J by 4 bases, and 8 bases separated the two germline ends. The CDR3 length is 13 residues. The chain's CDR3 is CASSYGVLYGYTF. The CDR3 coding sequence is TGTGCCAGCAGTTACGGGGTTCTCTATGGCTACACCTTC.

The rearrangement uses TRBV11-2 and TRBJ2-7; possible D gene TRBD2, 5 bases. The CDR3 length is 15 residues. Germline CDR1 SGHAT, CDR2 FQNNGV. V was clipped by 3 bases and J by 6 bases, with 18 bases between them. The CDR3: CASSFEWLAGREQYF. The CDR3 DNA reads TGTGCCAGCAGCTTTGAATGGCTAGCCGGCCGCGAGCAGTACTTC.

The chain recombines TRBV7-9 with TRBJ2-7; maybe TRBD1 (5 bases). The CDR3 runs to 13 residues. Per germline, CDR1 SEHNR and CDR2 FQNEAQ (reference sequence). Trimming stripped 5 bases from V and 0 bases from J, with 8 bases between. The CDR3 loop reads CASSPDISYEQYF. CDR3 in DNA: TGTGCCAGCAGCCCGGACATCTCCTACGAGCAGTACTTC.

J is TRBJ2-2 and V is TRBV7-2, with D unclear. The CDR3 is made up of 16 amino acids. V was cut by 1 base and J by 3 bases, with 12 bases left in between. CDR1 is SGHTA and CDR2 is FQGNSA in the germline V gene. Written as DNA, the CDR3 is TGTGCCAGCAGCTTAGTAGCCTTAGTCGACACCGGGGAGCTGTTTTTT. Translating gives CASSLVALVDTGELFF.

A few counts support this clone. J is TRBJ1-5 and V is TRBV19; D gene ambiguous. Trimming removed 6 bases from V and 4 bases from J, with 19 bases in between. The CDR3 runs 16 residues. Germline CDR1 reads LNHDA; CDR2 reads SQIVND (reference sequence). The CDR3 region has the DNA TGTGCCAGTAGGTGGGCGGCGGGATTGGGAAATCAGCCCCAGCATTTT. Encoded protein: CASRWAAGLGNQPQHF.

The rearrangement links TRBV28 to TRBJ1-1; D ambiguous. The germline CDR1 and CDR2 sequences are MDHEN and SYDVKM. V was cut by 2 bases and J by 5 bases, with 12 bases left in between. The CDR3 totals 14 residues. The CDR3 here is CASSLVTAGTEAFF. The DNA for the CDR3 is TGTGCCAGCAGTTTAGTGACGGCGGGGACTGAAGCTTTCTTT.

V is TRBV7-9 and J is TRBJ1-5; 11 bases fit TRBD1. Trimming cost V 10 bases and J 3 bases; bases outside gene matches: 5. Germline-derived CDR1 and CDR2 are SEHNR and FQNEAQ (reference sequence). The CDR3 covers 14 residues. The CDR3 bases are TGTGCCACGCAGGGACAGGGGGTCAATCAGCCCCAGCATTTT. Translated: CATQGQGVNQPQHF.

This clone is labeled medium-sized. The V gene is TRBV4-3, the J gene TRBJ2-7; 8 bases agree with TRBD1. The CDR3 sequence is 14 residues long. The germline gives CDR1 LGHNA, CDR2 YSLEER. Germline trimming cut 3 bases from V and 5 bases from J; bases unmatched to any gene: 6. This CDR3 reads CASSHRTGMNEQYF. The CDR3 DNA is TGCGCCAGCAGCCACCGGACAGGGATGAACGAGCAGTACTTC.

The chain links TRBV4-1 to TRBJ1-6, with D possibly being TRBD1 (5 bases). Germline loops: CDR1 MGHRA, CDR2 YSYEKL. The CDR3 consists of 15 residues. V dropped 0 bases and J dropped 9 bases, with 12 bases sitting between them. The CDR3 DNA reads TGCGCCAGCAGCCAAGATCACAGGACGATTTCACCCCTCCACTTT. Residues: CASSQDHRTISPLHF.

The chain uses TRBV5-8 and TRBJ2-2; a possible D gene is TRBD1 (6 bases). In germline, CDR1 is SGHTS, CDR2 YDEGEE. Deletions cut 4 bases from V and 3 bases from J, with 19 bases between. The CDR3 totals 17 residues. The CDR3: CASSLPLQGIDTGELFF. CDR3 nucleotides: TGTGCCAGCAGCCTCCCCCTACAGGGTATTGACACCGGGGAGCTGTTTTTT.

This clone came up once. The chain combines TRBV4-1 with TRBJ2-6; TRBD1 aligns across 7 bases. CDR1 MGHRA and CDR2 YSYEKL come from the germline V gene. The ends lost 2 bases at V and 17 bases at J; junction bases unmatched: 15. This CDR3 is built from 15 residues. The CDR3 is CASSQFGTADSFMTF. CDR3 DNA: TGCGCCAGCAGCCAATTCGGGACAGCGGACAGCTTTATGACTTTC.

CDR3 region: CASSLEQGSRAFF. As DNA, the CDR3 is TGTGCCAGCAGCTTGGAACAGGGGTCGAGGGCTTTCTTT. The rearrangement links TRBV11-3 to TRBJ1-1, with TRBD1 matching 7 bases. The V and J ends lost 3 bases and 11 bases, in that order; junction bases with no gene match: 9. The germline CDR1 and CDR2 sequences are SGHNT and YENEEA. CDR3 size: 13 residues.

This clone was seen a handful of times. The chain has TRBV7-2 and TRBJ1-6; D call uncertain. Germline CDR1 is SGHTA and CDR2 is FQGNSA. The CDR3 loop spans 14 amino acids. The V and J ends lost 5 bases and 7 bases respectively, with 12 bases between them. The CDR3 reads CASSPAFRNSPLHF. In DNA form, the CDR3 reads TGTGCCAGCAGCCCGGCCTTTAGGAATTCACCCCTCCACTTT.

The CDR3 sequence: CASSSLPGVGEQFF. CDR3 DNA: TGTGCCAGCAGCTCCCTTCCTGGGGTAGGCGAGCAGTTCTTC. The chain links TRBV7-2 to TRBJ2-1; D gene ambiguous. Per the germline V gene, CDR1 is SGHTA and CDR2 is FQGNSA. Trimming stripped 4 bases from V and 10 bases from J, with 17 bases between. The CDR3 totals 14 residues.

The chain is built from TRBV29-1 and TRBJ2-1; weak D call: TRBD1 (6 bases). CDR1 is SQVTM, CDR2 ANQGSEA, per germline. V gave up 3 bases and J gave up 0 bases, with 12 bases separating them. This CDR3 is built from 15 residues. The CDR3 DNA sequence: TGCAGCGTTGAGGGGGCAGGCCTCTCCTACAATGAGCAGTTCTTC. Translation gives CSVEGAGLSYNEQFF.

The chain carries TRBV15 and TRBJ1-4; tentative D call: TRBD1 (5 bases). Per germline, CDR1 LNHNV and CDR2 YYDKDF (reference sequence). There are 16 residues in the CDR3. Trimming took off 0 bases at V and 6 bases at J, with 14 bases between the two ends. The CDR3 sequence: CATSRDSGPRDEKLFF. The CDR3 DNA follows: TGTGCCACCAGCAGAGATTCAGGGCCTCGGGATGAAAAACTGTTTTTT.

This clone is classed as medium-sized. Here the CDR3 DNA reads TGTGCCAGCAGCTTTTATGTAGCGGGGTACACCGGGGAGCTGTTTTTT. Translation gives CASSFYVAGYTGELFF. The chain employs TRBV5-6 and TRBJ2-2; 8 bases fit TRBD2. This CDR3 comprises 16 residues. After removal of 2 bases from V and 3 bases from J, the junction contained 6 bases not matched to a gene. Germline CDR1 reads SGHDT; CDR2 reads YYEEEE.